Here is one TCR beta chain with its context. PCR employed 60 Vbeta and 13 Jbeta primers. Sequencing used immunoSEQ multiplex PCR; TCRdb keeps in-frame clones, though not all of them. The table includes under 150,000 clones, approximately 85% detected once. The sample is drawn from a study of cytomegalovirus exposure and HLA in healthy donors. This CDR3 is 16 amino acids long. The germline V gene has CDR1 SGHRS and CDR2 YFSETQ. V lost 0 bases, J lost 2 bases, and 4 bases stayed unmatched. The chain recombines TRBV5-1 with TRBJ2-3; TRBD2 matches 9 bases. Sequenced sample: PBMCs. This clonotype originated in a boy under 18 in good health and CMV-seronegative. The CDR3 DNA follows: TGCGCCAGCAGCTTGGTGGTAGCGGGGGTCACAGATACGCAGTATTTT. Protein: CASSLVVAGVTDTQYF.